What follows are 8 T cell receptor beta chains derived from one specimen sequenced in a study of blood T cells in healthy people across ages. The second PCR ran roughly 6 to 11 cycles with a sample-barcoded 5' primer and J-beta primers. One entry per CDR3 protein results from TCRdb running MiXCR on the 5' RACE reads. Of about 780,000 distinct CDR3 sequences listed, 35% to 50% are singletons. Sequences were obtained from blood. These TCRs come from a man at least 80 years old in good health.

Regarding this clonotype: Since a much larger clone is just one base distant, this may be a read error. The chain employs TRBV7-9 and TRBJ2-7; D might be TRBD2 (6 bases). Germline V gives CDR1 SEHNR, CDR2 FQNEAQ (reference sequence). CDR3 length: 16 residues. The ends were cut back, 3 bases at V and 0 bases at J, with 15 bases in the middle. The CDR3: CASSFRRVSPSYEQYF. DNA of the CDR3: TGTGCCAGCAGCTTTCGGAGGGTGAGCCCCTCCTACGAGCAGTACTTC.

In its sample, this clonotype was seen once. The genes are TRBV9 and TRBJ2-5; D gene uncertain. V lost 4 bases and J 5 bases, leaving 21 bases between the germline ends. The CDR3 covers 16 residues. Per the germline V gene, CDR1 is SGDLS and CDR2 is YYNGEE. The CDR3 sequence is CASSNGRTPTRETQYF. DNA for the CDR3: TGTGCCAGCAGCAACGGCCGGACCCCCACAAGGGAGACCCAGTACTTC. The full variable domain, completed using reference TRBV9 and TRBJ2-5, is DSGVTQTPKHLITATGQRVTLRCSPRSGDLSVYWYQQSLDQGLQFLIQYYNGEERAKGNILERFSAQQFPDLHSELNLSSLELGDSALYFCASSNGRTPTRETQYFGPGTRLLVL.

This clonotype was detected only once. This may be a read error, as it is one base from a much larger clone. This chain joins TRBV7-2 and TRBJ2-5; 7 bases line up with TRBD2. This CDR3 spans 16 amino acids. Germline V gene lookup returns CDR1 SGHTA and CDR2 FQGNSA. The CDR3 nucleotides are TGTGTCAGCAGCTTACAGTCGGGAGCCGGGGGGGAGACCCAGTACTTC. It translates to CVSSLQSGAGGETQYF.

The chain has TRBV20-1 and TRBJ1-2; D gene uncertain. The germline V gene has CDR1 DFQATT and CDR2 SNEGSKA (reference sequence). This CDR3 spans 12 amino acids. The chain's CDR3 is CIVDRANYGYTF. DNA for the CDR3: TGCATTGTGGACCGAGCTAACTATGGCTACACCTTC.

This clonotype was picked up many times. The V and J genes are TRBV7-9 and TRBJ1-1; a possible D gene is TRBD1 (6 bases). The CDR3 covers 13 residues. Trimming left V 5 bases short and J 3 bases short, with 10 bases between. Germline V CDR1 and CDR2: SEHNR, FQNEAQ (reference sequence). The CDR3 loop is CASSRRTDTEAFF. CDR3 DNA sequence: TGTGCCAGCAGCCGACGGACAGACACTGAAGCTTTCTTT.

The V gene is TRBV28, the J gene TRBJ2-1; TRBD1 aligns across 7 bases. The length of the CDR3 is 16 residues. V shed 5 bases, J shed 3 bases, and the junction held 10 bases outside the gene matches. Germline CDR1 is MDHEN and CDR2 is SYDVKM. The CDR3 loop is CASSPLRDRVYNEQFF. The CDR3 DNA reads as TGTGCCAGCAGTCCCCTCCGGGACAGAGTCTACAATGAGCAGTTCTTC.

This chain uses TRBV18 with TRBJ2-7, with D hard to call. The CDR3 contains 14 residues. The V and J ends lost 3 bases and 3 bases respectively, with 12 bases between them. Germline V gene data show CDR1 as KGHSH and CDR2 as LQKENI. CDR3 sequence: CASSPTDGLYEQYF. CDR3 in DNA: TGTGCCAGCTCACCGACGGACGGGCTCTACGAGCAGTACTTC.

This clonotype was detected a few times. The V gene is TRBV2, the J gene TRBJ2-2; D is ambiguous. The CDR3 extends over 14 amino acids. V lost 7 bases and J 7 bases, leaving 16 bases between the germline ends. Looked up from germline, CDR1 is SNHLY and CDR2 is FYNNEI. CDR3: CASILNAVGGELFF. Here the CDR3 DNA reads TGTGCCAGCATCCTTAACGCCGTTGGCGGGGAGCTGTTTTTT.